This T cell receptor (beta chain) was documented in a study of CD8 T cells in ankylosing spondylitis. Points from the study as a whole: Characteristic of ankylosing spondylitis blood, it appeared, was a TCR beta motif comprising roughly eight highly homologous variants.

In TCRdb, the 5' RACE reads were re-called with MiXCR into one record per CDR3 protein. The repertoire holds under 250,000 distinct CDR3 sequences, with 7% to 8% as singletons. This clonotype was detected many times. What it binds is not known. The germline CDR1 and CDR2 sequences are SGDLS and YYNGEE. V lost 4 bases to trimming and J lost 2 bases, with 12 bases between them. The CDR3 length is 14 residues. V gene TRBV9 combines with J gene TRBJ1-2; D ambiguous. The origin of this receptor is a male donor with ankylosing spondylitis. The sample was blood, either unsorted or a sorted T cell fraction (not recorded which). The DNA for the CDR3 is TGTGCCAGCAGCTTTCGGACGGAGAACTATGGCTACACCTTC. Its translation is CASSFRTENYGYTF.